These T cell receptor beta chains were read from a single sample in a study of blood T cell repertoires in COVID-19. The data were produced by immunoSEQ multiplex PCR, yet TCRdb's version contains in-frame clones alone and is incomplete. Among 250,000 to 300,000 clones, about 86% were seen once, and the ten largest hold more than 10%. The sample comprised peripheral blood. Receptor source: a woman between 25 and 40 years old with COVID-19, enrolled during active disease. The CDR3 runs from the conserved cysteine through the conserved F or W. D genes are given only for firm matches. For some rows the clone size is stated as once, few or many, or as a class when expanded; others skip it.

TGTGCCAGCAGCTTCCGGGGGGCCCAGTACTTC,CASSFRGAQYF,TRBV5-6,TRBJ2-5,NA,TRBD2
TGTGCCAGCAGCTTAGCTAGCGGGGGGACCATCAATGAGCAGTTCTTC,CASSLASGGTINEQFF,TRBV7-2,TRBJ2-1,NA,TRBD2
TGTGCCAGCAGCTTTGGAGGGTCGCACACCGGGGAGCTGTTTTTT,CASSFGGSHTGELFF,TRBV5-4,TRBJ2-2,NA,NA
TGTGCCAGCAGGGGGGGTGTCGACACCGGGGAGCTGTTTTTT,CASRGGVDTGELFF,TRBV6-5,TRBJ2-2,NA,NA
TGTGCCAGCAATTCGTTCGGGACAAGGCCCTACAATGAGCAGTTCTTC,CASNSFGTRPYNEQFF,TRBV27,TRBJ2-1,NA,NA
TGCGCCAGCAGCCAAGGGGGCGGGAACCACTATGGCTACACCTTC,CASSQGGGNHYGYTF,TRBV4-1,TRBJ1-2,few,NA
TGTGCCAGCAGCTCGGGACAGTCCTACGAGCAGTACTTC,CASSSGQSYEQYF,TRBV28,TRBJ2-7,many,TRBD1
TGTGCCTGGAGTGTCGAACAGGGCCCGGGGGAGCAGTACTTC,CAWSVEQGPGEQYF,TRBV30,TRBJ2-7,once,NA
TGTGCCAGCTCACCAGGTAGTGATCAGCCCCAGCATTTT,CASSPGSDQPQHF,TRBV18,TRBJ1-5,NA,NA
TGTGCCAGCACCAAACGGGACACCGGGGAGCTGTTTTTT,CASTKRDTGELFF,TRBV5-4,TRBJ2-2,NA,NA
TGTGCCAGCAGCTTAATTAGCGGGGGGCCCAGGGGTGAGCAGTTCTTC,CASSLISGGPRGEQFF,TRBV7-2,TRBJ2-1,NA,TRBD2
TGCGCCAGCAGCCTAGGAGCGGGGAAGCAAGAGACCCAGTACTTC,CASSLGAGKQETQYF,TRBV5-1,TRBJ2-5,NA,TRBD2
TGTGCCAGCAGTAACGGAGCCTACGAGCAGTACTTC,CASSNGAYEQYF,TRBV7-9,TRBJ2-7,NA,NA
TGTGCCAGCAGCTTAGTTCCGGGAAATACGCAGTATTTT,CASSLVPGNTQYF,TRBV7-8,TRBJ2-3,NA,NA
TGTGCCAGCAGCTTAGGGAAGGGGTCTCTCGGTGGCTACACCTTC,CASSLGKGSLGGYTF,TRBV7-9,TRBJ1-2,NA,NA
TGTGCCAGCAGCCGAGCTAGGAGTTCCTACGAGCAGTACTTC,CASSRARSSYEQYF,TRBV4-2,TRBJ2-7,once,NA
TGCGCCAGCTTGGGCTTGACAGATACGCAGTATTTT,CASLGLTDTQYF,TRBV10-2,TRBJ2-3,NA,NA
TGTGCCACCAGTCGGGGAGGGTCGTTTACTTACGAGCAGTACTTC,CATSRGGSFTYEQYF,TRBV24-1,TRBJ2-7,NA,TRBD2
TGTGCCAGCAGTTTCGTCCCCTCCGGGGCCCAGTACTTC,CASSFVPSGAQYF,TRBV12-3/TRBV12-4,TRBJ2-5,NA,NA
TGTGCCAGCAGCTTAAATGCGAATCAGCCCCAGCATTTT,CASSLNANQPQHF,TRBV7-9,TRBJ1-5,NA,NA
TGTGCCAGCAGCTTAGAGGAGCGTTACGAGCAGTACTTC,CASSLEERYEQYF,TRBV7-9,TRBJ2-7,NA,NA
TGTGCTAGTGGTTTGGCCCCGCGGGGGACTGAAGCTTTCTTT,CASGLAPRGTEAFF,TRBV12-5,TRBJ1-1,NA,NA
TGTGCCAGCAGCTTTGTCTGGACGGGGAGCACTGAAGCTTTCTTT,CASSFVWTGSTEAFF,TRBV5-8,TRBJ1-1,NA,NA
TGTGCCAGCAGGGGCGACTTAGCGGGGGGATCAGAGACCCAGTACTTC,CASRGDLAGGSETQYF,TRBV2,TRBJ2-5,NA,TRBD2
TGTGCCAGCAGTAATAGCGGGGGGGCCTACGAGCAGTACTTC,CASSNSGGAYEQYF,TRBV6-5,TRBJ2-7,NA,TRBD2
TGTGCCAGCAGCCAAGGGACACCCCAGCCCCAGCATTTT,CASSQGTPQPQHF,TRBV3-1/TRBV3-2,TRBJ1-5,NA,NA
TGTGCCAGCAGCTTAGCGGGACAGGGACCGTACGAGCAGTACTTC,CASSLAGQGPYEQYF,TRBV7-9,TRBJ2-7,few,TRBD1
TGTGCCAGCAGCTTAGTGGGCAACAATGAGCAGTTCTTC,CASSLVGNNEQFF,TRBV11-2,TRBJ2-1,few,NA
TGTGCCAGCAGGATCGGGACAGGGGGCTACGAGCAGTACTTC,CASRIGTGGYEQYF,TRBV6-5,TRBJ2-7,NA,TRBD1
TGCGCCAGCAGCTTGGCCCCGGTTAATGAGCAGTTCTTC,CASSLAPVNEQFF,TRBV5-1,TRBJ2-1,NA,NA
TGTGCCGGGTCGGGACAATATCAGCCCCAGCATTTT,CAGSGQYQPQHF,TRBV30,TRBJ1-5,NA,NA
TGTGCCAGCAGTTCACAGGGACAGGTTGGGGCTTTCTTT,CASSSQGQVGAFF,TRBV6-5,TRBJ1-1,few,TRBD1
TGTGCCAGCAGCCAAGGCCCGGGGTCCTATAATTCACCCCTCCACTTT,CASSQGPGSYNSPLHF,TRBV4-2,TRBJ1-6,NA,NA
TGCGCCAGTCCGCGGCCCTTTTCCTACGCCGTTCGCCATGAGCAGTTCTTC,CASPRPFSYAVRHEQFF,TRBV23-1,TRBJ2-1,NA,NA
TGTGCCTGGAGCGCAGGGAACGAGCAGTACTTC,CAWSAGNEQYF,TRBV30,TRBJ2-7,once,NA
TGCGCCAGCAGCTCGGGGGTGCCGAAAGAGACCCAGTACTTC,CASSSGVPKETQYF,TRBV5-1,TRBJ2-5,NA,NA
TGTGCCATCAGTCCGAGGGGGGGTGATAGTGGCTACACCTTC,CAISPRGGDSGYTF,TRBV10-3,TRBJ1-2,NA,NA
TGTGCCAGCAAACGGGGGGACGAGACCCAGTACTTC,CASKRGDETQYF,TRBV6-5,TRBJ2-5,NA,TRBD2
TGCGCCAGCAGCTTGACAGGGATCTCAACTAACTATGGCTACACCTTC,CASSLTGISTNYGYTF,TRBV5-1,TRBJ1-2,NA,NA
TGCGCCAGCAGCCAAGGGGGTGGGGCAGGGGGAAACTATGGCTACACCTTC,CASSQGGGAGGNYGYTF,TRBV4-1,TRBJ1-2,NA,TRBD1
TGCGCCAGCAGCGAGGGGGCGCTTGGCTACACCTTC,CASSEGALGYTF,TRBV5-1,TRBJ1-2,NA,TRBD1